The sample holds a few counts of the clone carrying this T cell receptor (beta chain). Antigen: not known. TCRdb independently ran MiXCR on the 5' RACE reads; one entry per CDR3 protein. The sample lists hundreds of thousands of distinct CDR3 sequences; approximately 8% were seen once. Germline-derived CDR1 and CDR2 are SGHTA and FQGNSA. CDR3 length: 15 amino acids. V shed 3 bases and J shed 1 base, with 11 bases lying between them. The data derive from a study of T cells after yellow fever vaccination. The study's findings and limits: The study noted that FACS-sorted repertoires could contain abundant clonotypes contaminating from the bulk population.

The sequence came from a young man who received the YFV17D yellow fever vaccine. The sequencing used CD4+ T cells sorted from PBMCs, collected 5 days after the yellow fever booster vaccination. The chain employs TRBV7-2 and TRBJ2-3; D is ambiguous. The CDR3 nucleotides read TGTGCCAGCAGCTTGGCAGCTAGGGGCACAGATACGCAGTATTTT. Residues: CASSLAARGTDTQYF. The variable domain in full, completed from reference TRBV7-2 and TRBJ2-3, reads GAGVSQSPSNKVTEKGKDVELRCDPISGHTALYWYRQSLGQGLEFLIYFQGNSAPDKSGLPSDRFSAERTGGSVSTLTIQRTQQEDSAVYLCASSLAARGTDTQYFGPGTRLTVL.